A selection of T cell receptor beta chains follows, all from one sample in a study of T cells after yellow fever vaccination. TCRdb reanalysed the 5' RACE reads using MiXCR and keeps one entry per CDR3 protein. The sample consists of just under 600,000 distinct CDR3 sequences, about 14% of them appearing once. Sequenced material: PBMCs, taken on the day of the yellow fever booster vaccination. The receptors come from a man aged 25-40 years who received the YFV17D yellow fever vaccine. Each CDR3 is given with its conserved first and last residue.

>TRBV28
CASSFRASQHF
>TRBV10-2
CASRLASSSYNEQFF
>TRBV7-2
CASSLTAGEYETQYF
>TRBV2
CASRVNTDTQYF
>TRBV19
CASSLSDTGYTF
>TRBV6-1
CASSRPTGTSPGELFF
>TRBV7-3
CASSRTWSSEAFF
>TRBV4-3
CASSQGILAGGLGTGELFF
>TRBV5-6
CASSSRTDSNTGELFF
>TRBV20-1
CSARFGGGGEAFF
>TRBV29-1
CSVASDRVWHEQYF
>TRBV7-2
CASSLLGVTEAFF
>TRBV7-2
CASRPGAANEKLFF
>TRBV19
CASSMTGQQRTGELFF
>TRBV7-2
CASSLGGNAGYEQYF
>TRBV12-3/TRBV12-4
CASTITGELFF
>TRBV29-1
CSVGPSSYNEQFF
>TRBV5-1
CASKGGQSQETQYF
>TRBV30
CAWSVPGQGVEQYF
>TRBV24-1
CATSDTRGTGTNEQYF
>TRBV5-1
CASSPGIQPEQFF
>TRBV15
CATSRPTGSRYGYTF
>TRBV18
CASSPPRQTRSTDTQYF
>TRBV7-2
CASSLGASRTDTQYF
>TRBV4-2
CASTDGGMDYGYTF
>TRBV5-6
CASSSVQGYYEQYF
>TRBV7-2
CASSSWQTGGSPLHF
>TRBV7-9
CASSRDYFAGYTF